The clone carrying this T cell receptor beta chain was seen a single time. Its antigen is not identified. This record comes from a study of naive CD8 T cells in extremely preterm neonates. Study-level results: Relative to older groups, preterm infants had shorter, less trimmed CDR3s with fewer N additions.

Sorting kept Annexin V-negative CD3+CD8+CD45RA+CCR7+ naive T cells. The data were produced by immunoSEQ multiplex PCR, yet TCRdb's version contains in-frame clones alone and is incomplete. This table has 5,500 to 6,000 clones, approximately 97% appearing once. The TCR originated in a human donor in good health. Material: naive CD8+ T cells from blood.

Written as DNA, the CDR3 is TGTGCAAGTCGCTCCCGGGACAGCCCCTACGAGCAGTACTTC. As protein: CASRSRDSPYEQYF. The gene calls are TRBV12-2 and TRBJ2-7; whether TRBD1, the table's D call, matches the DNA was not checked. TRBV12-2 is a documented pseudogene. There are 14 residues in the CDR3.